This is a list of T cell receptor beta chains from one sample in a study of shared T cell receptors in the human thymus. Only in-frame clones appear in the TCRdb table, and some are missing; sequencing was by immunoSEQ multiplex PCR. The sample records roughly 500,000 clones, more than 75% being singletons. The data also belong to a second study, concerning human thymus T cells.

Sequenced sample: thymocytes. Source of these receptors: a boy under two years old with a congenital heart defect. Each CDR3 is given with its conserved first and last residue. The order of the fields is D gene, J gene, V gene, CDR3 protein. D genes are given only for firm matches.

D: .
J: TRBJ2-7
V: TRBV7-2
CDR3: CASSLDGWGSPPRACEQYF

D: .
J: TRBJ1-2
V: TRBV7-3
CDR3: CASSPHPWGRAHYGYTF

D: TRBD1
J: TRBJ1-5
V: TRBV6-6
CDR3: CASSYRQGKKAQHF

D: TRBD1
J: TRBJ2-5
V: TRBV4-1
CDR3: CASSQDSGQGTKETQYF

D: .
J: TRBJ2-7
V: TRBV2
CDR3: CASRPSPLSSHEQYF

D: TRBD1
J: TRBJ2-2
V: TRBV25-1
CDR3: CASSDSRDRVMDGELFF

D: .
J: TRBJ2-1
V: TRBV7-9
CDR3: CASSCSVVEQFF

D: .
J: TRBJ1-1
V: TRBV4-3
CDR3: CASSQGLRTEAFF

D: TRBD2
J: TRBJ2-7
V: TRBV15
CDR3: CATRSGGSPYEQYF

D: TRBD2
J: TRBJ2-7
V: TRBV10-3
CDR3: CAISGGAGASNEQYF

D: .
J: TRBJ2-1
V: TRBV29-1
CDR3: CSVGTSWGHSYNEQFF

D: TRBD2
J: TRBJ2-5
V: TRBV27
CDR3: CASSREVSGRGETQYF

D: TRBD1
J: TRBJ1-2
V: TRBV5-3
CDR3: CARVGQGLCGYTF

D: .
J: TRBJ2-7
V: TRBV12-5
CDR3: CASGLGQEPYEQYF

D: .
J: TRBJ2-5
V: TRBV4-2
CDR3: CASKREETQYF

D: .
J: TRBJ2-1
V: TRBV4-3
CDR3: CASSQDFAEDNEQFF

D: .
J: TRBJ1-2
V: TRBV30
CDR3: CAWSGGNYGYTF

D: .
J: TRBJ1-5
V: TRBV19
CDR3: CASSGQYSNQPQHF

D: .
J: TRBJ2-1
V: TRBV4-1
CDR3: CASSQERPRLVVVNEQFF

D: TRBD2
J: TRBJ2-7
V: TRBV11-1
CDR3: CASSLALAGARPPQYF

D: TRBD1
J: TRBJ1-3
V: TRBV5-1
CDR3: CASSHDRAGNTIYF

D: .
J: TRBJ1-1
V: TRBV19
CDR3: CASSIAKGGKNTEAFF

D: TRBD2
J: TRBJ2-3
V: TRBV18
CDR3: CASSPREGASTDTQYF

D: .
J: TRBJ2-1
V: TRBV7-3
CDR3: CASSLSGRGKGEQFF

D: TRBD2
J: TRBJ2-7
V: TRBV5-1
CDR3: CASSLLAGGGKEQYF

D: TRBD1
J: TRBJ1-5
V: TRBV10-2
CDR3: CASSGKSRDSHQPQHF

D: TRBD2
J: TRBJ2-7
V: TRBV5-1
CDR3: CASSIQGDSGRGSYEQYF

D: TRBD1
J: TRBJ2-5
V: TRBV27
CDR3: CASSMTDRGGETQYF

D: TRBD1
J: TRBJ1-5
V: TRBV19
CDR3: CASSITGVYSNQPQHF

D: TRBD1
J: TRBJ2-1
V: TRBV7-9
CDR3: CASRPGTVGSYNEQFF

D: .
J: TRBJ1-1
V: TRBV5-1
CDR3: CASSFRTRGTEAFF

D: .
J: TRBJ1-2
V: TRBV4-2
CDR3: CASSQGRRHQVAYGYTF

D: TRBD1
J: TRBJ1-4
V: TRBV4-3
CDR3: CASSQNRDRDEKLFF

D: .
J: TRBJ1-1
V: TRBV27
CDR3: CASNPTRGDTEAFF

D: .
J: TRBJ1-2
V: TRBV21-1
CDR3: CASSKVRTANYGYTF

D: TRBD1
J: TRBJ1-2
V: TRBV28
CDR3: CASSPQGDYGYTF

D: TRBD2
J: TRBJ2-3
V: TRBV14
CDR3: CASSQDRWGRADTQYF

D: TRBD1
J: TRBJ1-2
V: TRBV11-3
CDR3: CASSWRGQGDGYTF

D: .
J: TRBJ2-7
V: TRBV14
CDR3: CASSQKSYEQYF

D: .
J: TRBJ2-6
V: TRBV30
CDR3: CAWRDTNVSGANVLTF

D: .
J: TRBJ2-2
V: TRBV27
CDR3: CASSPLENRDTGELFF

D: TRBD2
J: TRBJ2-3
V: TRBV11-2
CDR3: CASSSKLASSTDTQYF

D: TRBD2
J: TRBJ2-7
V: TRBV5-4
CDR3: CASSLGREEYF

D: .
J: TRBJ1-1
V: TRBV14
CDR3: CASSQVSGDTEAFF

D: .
J: TRBJ1-4
V: TRBV18
CDR3: CASSPEGGNEKLFF

D: TRBD1
J: TRBJ2-7
V: TRBV11-2
CDR3: CASSLAPGTDLFSSYEQYF

D: TRBD1
J: TRBJ1-1
V: TRBV4-1
CDR3: CASSQGQGAANTEAFF

D: .
J: TRBJ2-6
V: TRBV10-3
CDR3: CAISDIGGGPSGANVLTF

D: TRBD1
J: TRBJ2-5
V: TRBV23-1
CDR3: CASSQSEGRGLEETQYF

D: .
J: TRBJ2-7
V: TRBV30
CDR3: CAWSVPGRYEQYF

D: .
J: TRBJ2-5
V: TRBV29-1
CDR3: CSVGGWRATPQETQYF

D: TRBD2
J: TRBJ2-7
V: TRBV6-6
CDR3: CASSGRAYEQYF

D: TRBD1
J: TRBJ1-1
V: TRBV5-1
CDR3: CASSQTDRALTTEAFF

D: TRBD2
J: TRBJ2-3
V: TRBV14
CDR3: CASSPRTSGGLSTDTQYF

D: TRBD2
J: TRBJ2-1
V: TRBV12-5
CDR3: CASGFENQPLAASWGEQFF